The T cell receptor (beta chain) under discussion was sequenced for a study of T-cell memory formation after mild COVID-19. MiXCR, applied by TCRdb to the 5' RACE reads, yields one record per CDR3 protein. Here the sample spans about 210,000 distinct CDR3 sequences, over 9.5% being singletons. CDR3 length: 12 residues. Losses at the gene ends were 4 bases for V and 10 bases for J; bases not matched to a gene: 7. Germline V gene lookup returns CDR1 DFQATT and CDR2 SNEGSKA (reference sequence). Only a few counts were recorded for this clonotype. Sequenced: PBMCs or a T cell subset sorted from them (not recorded which). This TCR derives from a man younger than 35 who had mild COVID-19 (a few samples of this study predate the infection). Cell type and time point are not known. J is TRBJ2-1 and V is TRBV20-1; 7 nucleotides match TRBD2. The CDR3 is CSAKGGVREQFF. In nucleotides, the CDR3 is TGCAGTGCTAAGGGAGGGGTAAGGGAGCAGTTCTTC.